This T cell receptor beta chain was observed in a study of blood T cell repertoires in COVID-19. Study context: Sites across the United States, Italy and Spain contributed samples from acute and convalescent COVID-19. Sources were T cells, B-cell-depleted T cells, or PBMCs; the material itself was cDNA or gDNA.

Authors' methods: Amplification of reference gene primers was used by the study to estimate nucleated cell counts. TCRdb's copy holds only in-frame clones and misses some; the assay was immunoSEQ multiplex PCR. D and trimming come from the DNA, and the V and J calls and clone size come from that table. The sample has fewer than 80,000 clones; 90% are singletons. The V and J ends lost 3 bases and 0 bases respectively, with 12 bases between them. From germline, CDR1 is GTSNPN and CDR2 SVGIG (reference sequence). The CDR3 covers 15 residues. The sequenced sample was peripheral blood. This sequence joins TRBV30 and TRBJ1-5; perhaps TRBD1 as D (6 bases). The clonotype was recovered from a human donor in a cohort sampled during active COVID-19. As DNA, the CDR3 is TGTGCCTGGAGGCAAACAGGGAGTAGCAATCAGCCCCAGCATTTT. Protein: CAWRQTGSSNQPQHF.